This T cell receptor beta chain was found in a study of blood T cell repertoires in COVID-19. Clones were read by immunoSEQ multiplex PCR, and TCRdb kept only the in-frame ones, dropping some. The repertoire holds 170,000 or so clones, with roughly 75% as singletons. Germline values: CDR1 SGHAT, CDR2 FQNNGV. This CDR3 has 15 residues. The junction had 5 bases not matched to a gene; V was cut back by 6 bases and J by 1 base. The J gene is TRBJ2-2, the V gene TRBV11-2; 7 bases map to TRBD1. The sample consisted of peripheral blood. This TCR came from a man aged 65-85 years with active or convalescent COVID-19. The CDR3 sequence: CASRPRTGNTGELFF. In DNA, the CDR3 is TGTGCCAGCAGACCTAGGACAGGGAACACCGGGGAGCTGTTTTTT. Full variable domain (rest looked up from reference TRBV11-2 and TRBJ2-2): EAGVAQSPRYKIIEKRQSVAFWCNPISGHATLYWYQQILGQGPKLLIQFQNNGVVDDSQLPKDRFSAERLKGVDSTLKIQPAKLEDSAVYLCASRPRTGNTGELFFGEGSRLTVL.